This T cell receptor (beta chain) is drawn from a study of T cells in Graves' hyperthyroidism and ophthalmopathy. Amplified TCR beta CDR3 regions derived from RNA transcripts. A first-round RT-PCR of the TCR CDR3 used the HTBI primer set. TCRdb itself ran the multiplex PCR reads through MiXCR, one entry per CDR3 protein. Of about 560,000 distinct CDR3 sequences listed, 14% were seen once; the top ten hold over 11%. Per the germline V gene, CDR1 is SGHDT and CDR2 is YYEEEE. This CDR3 contains 14 residues. The trim removed 4 bases at V and 2 bases at J, leaving 6 bases unmatched. This clonotype has a handful of counts. The definition of stable Graves' hyperthyroidism was no ophthalmopathy progression within 18 months. Among the patients, aged 18 to 65, hyperthyroidism was newly diagnosed and had lasted under 2 months. Uncontrolled infection, other autoimmune disease, pregnancy or lactation excluded patients.

The gene calls are TRBV5-6 and TRBJ2-7; 7 nucleotides match TRBD2. The TCR was taken from a woman between 35 and 50 years old with Graves' hyperthyroidism. Sequencing input: blood. CDR3 sequence: CASSGASGAYEQYF. Written as DNA, the CDR3 is TGTGCCAGCAGCGGAGCGAGCGGGGCCTACGAGCAGTACTTC.